This T cell receptor (beta chain) was captured in a study of vaccination and CD4 T cells after COVID-19. Study information: Cultures acting as controls obtained a CEFX pool, an HIV-1 Nef pool, or no peptide.

CDR3 length: 15 amino acids. Germline trimming cut 5 bases from V and 2 bases from J; bases unmatched to any gene: 8. Germline CDR1 is SEHNR and CDR2 is FQNEAQ (reference sequence). As regards this clonotype: Its antigen is not known.

An Oncomine TCR Beta short-read assay was used to sequence the DNA from cultured CD4+ T cells. Researchers extracted genomic DNA from CD4+ T cells that had been cultured. TCRdb processed the PCR reads anew with MiXCR; each CDR3 protein has one entry. The sample contains roughly 13,000 distinct CDR3 sequences, around 42% of which appear only once. Sample treatment: 10-day PBMC culture with coronavirus spike peptide pools or control peptides (ViraFEST assay). ViraFEST expanded antigen-specific T cells with peptide pools, then sequenced TCRs. IL-2 at roughly 9.6 IU/ml and peptide pools at around 10 ug/ml were added to PBMCs cultured at about 2.2 million per well.

This clonotype was sampled from a human donor who had recovered from COVID-19. This rearrangement joins TRBV7-9 to TRBJ1-2, with 7 bases identical to TRBD1. The material was CD4+ T cells from blood, cultured in vitro, obtained before SARS-CoV-2 vaccination. The CDR3 sequence: CASSPTPDRNYGYTF. CDR3 sequence (DNA): TGTGCCAGCAGCCCCACCCCGGACAGGAACTATGGCTACACCTTC.